This TCR beta chain was captured by sequencing in a study of shared clonotypes between healthy human individuals. Replicate PCRs for sorted subsets used 200 ng DNA; this equaled about 30,000 T cell genomes. Only in-frame clones appear in the TCRdb table, and some are missing; sequencing was by immunoSEQ multiplex PCR. Of hundreds of thousands of clones listed, almost 95% were seen once; the top ten hold less than 25%. Germline assignment: CDR1 MNHEY and CDR2 SMNVEV (reference sequence). The CDR3 loop spans 15 amino acids. Trimming took 5 bases from V and 0 from J, leaving 14 bases between them. Selected positively for CCR7 and CD45RO-negative, naive CD8 cells excluded terminally differentiated effector memory CD45RA+ cells.

This chain joins TRBV27 and TRBJ2-7; D perhaps matches TRBD1 (6 bases). The receptor was derived from a man aged 25-40 years in good health. Sequencing used naive CD8+ T cells sorted from blood. CDR3 nucleotides: TGTGCCAGCAGTCGCGGACAGCTGAGCTCCTACGAGCAGTACTTC. It translates to CASSRGQLSSYEQYF.